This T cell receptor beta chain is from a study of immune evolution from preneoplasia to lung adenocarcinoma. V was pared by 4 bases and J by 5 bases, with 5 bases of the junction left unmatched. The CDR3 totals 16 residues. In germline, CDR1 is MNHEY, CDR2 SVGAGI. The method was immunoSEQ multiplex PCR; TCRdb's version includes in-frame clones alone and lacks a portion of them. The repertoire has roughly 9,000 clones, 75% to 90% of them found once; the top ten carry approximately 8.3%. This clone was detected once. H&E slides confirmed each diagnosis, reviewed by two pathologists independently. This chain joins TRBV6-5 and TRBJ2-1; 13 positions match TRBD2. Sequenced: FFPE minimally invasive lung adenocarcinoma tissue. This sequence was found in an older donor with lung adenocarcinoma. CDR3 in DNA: TGTGCCAGCAGTTCGGGACTAGCGGGGTTTCACAATGAGCAGTTCTTC. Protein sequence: CASSSGLAGFHNEQFF.